A single T cell receptor (beta chain) is shown here with its context. These data belong to a study of CD8+ T cells in alopecia areata. The CDR3 is made up of 14 amino acids. Trimming removed 0 bases from V and 2 bases from J, with 8 bases in between. Per the germline V gene, CDR1 is SGHDT and CDR2 is YYEEEE. Treatment described: oral pan-JAK inhibitor, 5-10 mg twice daily. RNA was isolated and reverse transcribed to cDNA, the sequencing template. Clones were sequenced by immunoSEQ multiplex PCR, and TCRdb holds only the in-frame ones, with some missing. The sample has some 170,000 clones, approximately 52% seen once.

The chain uses TRBV5-6 and TRBJ2-5; the D is unclear. This sample comprised CD4+ T cells sorted from blood, obtained at approximately week 60, from a patient treated with tofacitinib. The sequence derives from a human donor with alopecia areata. This CDR3 is CASSLEGYQETQYF. The DNA for the CDR3 is TGTGCCAGCAGCTTGGAAGGGTATCAAGAGACCCAGTACTTC.